This T cell receptor (beta chain) was sequenced during a study of blood T cell repertoires in COVID-19. Background on the study: Sites across the United States, Italy and Spain contributed samples from acute and convalescent COVID-19. PBMCs, B-cell-depleted T cells, or T cells provided the cDNA or gDNA that made up the material.

The table came from immunoSEQ multiplex PCR; TCRdb's copy has only in-frame clones and leaves some out. The sample yields about 400,000 clones, approximately 90% seen once. Participants were aged 18 to 89 years from about 25 US areas. For recovered donors of Cohort 3, there were two negative PCRs, clearance, or symptom resolution. The CDR3 runs to 17 residues. V was clipped by 2 bases and J by 0 bases, with 14 bases between them. CDR1 is SGHNT, CDR2 YENEEA, per germline. This sequence joins TRBV11-3 and TRBJ2-1; weak D call: TRBD2 (6 bases). This TCR derives from a woman in her forties or fifties who had recovered from COVID-19. What was sequenced was PBMCs or T cells enriched from blood (not recorded which). In DNA, the CDR3 is TGTGCCAGCAGCTTAAGATCTGCGGGGAGCTCCTACAATGAGCAGTTCTTC. Amino acid sequence: CASSLRSAGSSYNEQFF.